The rows below give T cell receptor beta chains drawn from one sample of a study of T cell responses to AZD1222 COVID-19 vaccine. The data were produced by immunoSEQ multiplex PCR, yet TCRdb's version contains in-frame clones alone and is incomplete. The sample has some 150,000 clones; about 93% are singletons. Specimen: peripheral blood, collected on day 0 of MenACWY control vaccination. All receptors come from an adult in good health. The CDR3 runs from the conserved cysteine through the conserved F or W. Fields, in order: CDR3 DNA, CDR3 protein, D gene, V gene, J gene, clone size. D genes are given only for firm matches. Not all rows give a size; the values are once, few, many and, for expanded clones, a class.

TGCGCCAGCAGCTCCACTAGTGGGGTCGGGAATGAGCAGTTCTTC,CASSSTSGVGNEQFF,-,TRBV5-1,TRBJ2-1,-
TGTGCCAGTAGAGACCCAAACACTGAAGCTTTCTTT,CASRDPNTEAFF,-,TRBV19,TRBJ1-1,few
TGTGCCAGCAGCTTAACAGGGGGGGCTTATGAGCAGTTCTTC,CASSLTGGAYEQFF,-,TRBV7-3,TRBJ2-1,-
TGTGCCAGCAGTCTCAGGGGGCTCTATGGCTACACCTTC,CASSLRGLYGYTF,TRBD1,TRBV28,TRBJ1-2,-
TGTGCCAGCAGTCGGACTGGCGACGAGCAGTACTTC,CASSRTGDEQYF,-,TRBV3-1/TRBV3-2,TRBJ2-7,-
TGTGCCAGCAGGGGACAGGGCGCTTTCAATCAGCCCCAGCATTTT,CASRGQGAFNQPQHF,TRBD1,TRBV27,TRBJ1-5,few
TGTGCCAGCAGACCCCGTTTTCTATGGCGTACCACAGATACGCAGTATTTT,CASRPRFLWRTTDTQYF,-,TRBV28,TRBJ2-3,once
TGTGCTAGTGGTTTGAGGGTGGCCGCGTGGGATGGCTACACCTTC,CASGLRVAAWDGYTF,-,TRBV12-5,TRBJ1-2,-
TGTGCCAGCAGTGAGCGGGGCTATGGGGGAGAGACCCAGTACTTC,CASSERGYGGETQYF,-,TRBV6-1,TRBJ2-5,-
TGTGCCAGCAGCTTGACCAGGGGAGGGGACACTGAAGCTTTCTTT,CASSLTRGGDTEAFF,-,TRBV5-4,TRBJ1-1,few
TGTGCCAGCAGTATCCGTGGAGGACGCGAAAAACTGTTTTTT,CASSIRGGREKLFF,-,TRBV27,TRBJ1-4,-